This T cell receptor beta chain originates from a study of blood T cell repertoires in COVID-19. As processed by the authors: Reference gene primer amplification gave nucleated cell count estimates. Clones were read by immunoSEQ multiplex PCR, and TCRdb kept only the in-frame ones, dropping some. The V and J calls and clone size come from that table; D and trimming were worked out from the DNA. The data contain about 120,000 clones, 81% of them singletons. The V end lost 6 bases, the J end lost 5 bases, and 22 bases lay between the germline ends. Germline V gene lookup returns CDR1 MNHEY and CDR2 SVGEGT. The CDR3 spans 17 residues.

The sequence came from a human donor in a cohort sampled during active COVID-19. V and J are TRBV6-2 or TRBV6-3 and TRBJ2-2; D gene uncertain. Sequenced material: peripheral blood. The CDR3 region has the DNA TGTGCCAGCAGCCCTGATCGGGTTCGGAGTAGGACCGGGGAGCTGTTTTTT. It specifies CASSPDRVRSRTGELFF.